Each of the 25 T cell receptor beta chains below was sequenced from the same sample in a study of cytomegalovirus exposure and HLA in healthy donors. Use of 60 Vbeta and 13 Jbeta primers characterized the PCR. The assay was immunoSEQ multiplex PCR, and TCRdb's table has in-frame clones only and misses some. The sample lists about 150,000 clones; roughly three quarters were seen once. Sequencing input: PBMCs. The origin of the receptors is a male donor in good health and CMV-seronegative.

The chain recombines TRBV19 with TRBJ2-7; tentatively, D is TRBD2 (6 bases). Germline CDR1 and CDR2: LNHDA and SQIVND (reference sequence). The CDR3 spans 14 residues. V was pared by 9 bases and J by 4 bases, with 19 bases between. This CDR3 reads CASQPGTGRYEQYF. DNA for the CDR3: TGTGCCAGCCAGCCAGGGACTGGAAGGTACGAGCAGTACTTC.

The chain employs TRBV5-1 and TRBJ2-5, with a possible D match to TRBD1 (6 bases). In germline, CDR1 is SGHRS, CDR2 YFSETQ. V dropped 5 bases and J dropped 5 bases, with 13 bases sitting between them. CDR3 length: 13 residues. The CDR3 DNA follows: TGCGCCAGCAGGTTTCAGGGGTGGGAGACCCAGTACTTC. Its translation: CASRFQGWETQYF.

The rearrangement joins TRBV27 to TRBJ2-5, with D maybe TRBD2 (6 bases). Germline-derived CDR1 and CDR2 are MNHEY and SMNVEV (reference sequence). The CDR3 totals 14 residues. V lost 11 bases and J lost 5, with 21 bases in between. Here the CDR3 reads CAGGGVGVGETQYF. CDR3 DNA: TGTGCCGGCGGAGGGGTAGGGGTTGGGGAGACCCAGTACTTC.

The chain uses TRBV6-1 and TRBJ2-7; possibly TRBD1 for D (5 bases). The CDR3 spans 14 residues. Germline assignment: CDR1 MNHNS and CDR2 SASEGT. V was trimmed by 0 bases and J by 2 bases, leaving 8 bases between them. The DNA for the CDR3 is TGTGCCAGCAGTGAAGCCCAGGGTGCCTACGAGCAGTACTTC. Residues: CASSEAQGAYEQYF.

The V and J genes are TRBV4-1 and TRBJ2-5; tentative D call: TRBD1 (6 bases). The J call may be incorrect, as the DNA end agrees better with TRBJ2-7. Germline CDR1 is MGHRA and CDR2 is YSYEKL. The CDR3 totals 15 residues. The CDR3 sequence is CASSQGQGGTYEQYF. DNA of the CDR3: TGCGCCAGCAGCCAAGGCCAAGGGGGTACCTACGAGCAGTACTTC.

The chain is built from TRBV5-1 and TRBJ2-5; TRBD1 matches 8 bases. Matching the DNA end better, TRBJ2-7 makes the J call doubtful. This CDR3 region has 12 residues. Germline CDR1 reads SGHRS; CDR2 reads YFSETQ. CDR3 DNA: TGCGCCAGCAGACAGGGGGCCTACGAGCAGTACTTC. It codes for CASRQGAYEQYF.

This chain uses TRBV7-8 with TRBJ2-1; weak D call: TRBD2 (6 bases). Trimming shortened V by 2 bases and J by 6 bases, and 20 bases separated the two germline ends. CDR1 SGHVS and CDR2 FQNEAQ come from the germline V gene. The CDR3 extends over 17 amino acids. CDR3 region: CASSLSLARGMSNEQFF. The DNA of the CDR3 is TGTGCCAGCAGCTTATCCCTAGCGCGAGGTATGAGCAATGAGCAGTTCTTC.

This chain links TRBV5-1 with TRBJ2-3; possible D gene TRBD1, 6 bases. V was trimmed by 3 bases and J by 2 bases, leaving 10 bases between them. The CDR3 totals 14 residues. The germline CDR1 and CDR2 sequences are SGHRS and YFSETQ. Written as DNA, the CDR3 is TGCGCCAGCAGCTCACAGGGCGACACAGATACGCAGTATTTT. It encodes CASSSQGDTDTQYF.

J is TRBJ2-5 and V is TRBV6-5; 14 bases fit TRBD2. The J call may be mistaken, given a closer DNA end match to TRBJ2-7. Germline V lookup: CDR1 MNHEY, CDR2 SVGAGI. The CDR3 is 15 residues long. The CDR3 here is CASSGGTSGSAEQYF. The CDR3 nucleotides are TGTGCCAGCAGTGGAGGGACTAGCGGGAGCGCCGAGCAGTACTTC.

About this clone itself: The sample has other DNA sequences that encode this CDR3 too. The chain carries TRBV5-6 and TRBJ2-3, with D maybe TRBD2 (6 bases). Trimming removed 1 base from V and 5 bases from J, with 17 bases in between. CDR1 and CDR2 from the germline V gene are SGHDT and YYEEEE. The CDR3 contains 16 residues. The CDR3 is CASSLFQPGARDTQYF. CDR3 coding DNA: TGTGCCAGCAGCTTGTTCCAGCCGGGAGCTCGAGATACGCAGTATTTT. Supplemented by reference TRBV5-6 and TRBJ2-3, the full variable domain reads DAGVTQSPTHLIKTRGQQVTLRCSPKSGHDTVSWYQQALGQGPQFIFQYYEEEERQRGNFPDRFSGHQFPNYSSELNVNALLLGDSALYLCASSLFQPGARDTQYFGPGTRLTVL.

The V and J genes are TRBV30 and TRBJ2-3; D possibly corresponds to TRBD2 (6 bases). Germline V gene lookup returns CDR1 GTSNPN and CDR2 SVGIG (reference sequence). The V end was cut by 2 bases, the J end by 2 bases, with 11 bases between. The CDR3 consists of 14 residues. The CDR3 sequence: CAWSKDYNTDTQYF. As DNA, the CDR3 is TGTGCCTGGAGTAAGGACTACAACACAGATACGCAGTATTTT.

V gene TRBV30 combines with J gene TRBJ1-1; D call uncertain. V was trimmed by 1 base and J by 5 bases, leaving 17 bases between them. The CDR3 consists of 15 residues. Germline CDR1 reads GTSNPN; CDR2 reads SVGIG (reference sequence). The CDR3: CAWSGAGSLRTEAFF. In DNA, the CDR3 is TGTGCCTGGAGTGGCGCAGGAAGTCTGAGAACTGAAGCTTTCTTT. The full variable domain, with the rest looked up from reference TRBV30 and TRBJ1-1, is SQTIHQWPATLVQPVGSPLSLECTVEGTSNPNLYWYRQAAGRGLQLLFYSVGIGQISSEVPQNLSASRPQDRQFILSSKKLLLSDSGFYLCAWSGAGSLRTEAFFGQGTRLTVV.

The chain links TRBV28 to TRBJ1-2; 7 bases line up with TRBD1. Germline loops: CDR1 MDHEN, CDR2 SYDVKM. Germline trimming cut 10 bases from V and 4 bases from J; bases unmatched to any gene: 15. The CDR3 is 15 amino acids. Written as DNA, the CDR3 is TGTGCCACCTCGACAGGGTCCCGAGTTGTCTATGGCTACACCTTC. Translation: CATSTGSRVVYGYTF.

With respect to this clone: The junction shows a germline mismatch at one end, possibly a read error. The V gene is TRBV7-9, the J gene TRBJ2-6, with D maybe TRBD1 (5 bases). This CDR3 is built from 16 residues. CDR1 is SEHNR, CDR2 FQNEAQ, per germline (reference sequence). The CDR3 here is CASSPDRYSGTNVLTF. DNA of the CDR3: TGTGCCAGCAGTCCCGACAGATACTCTGGGACCAACGTCCTGACTTTC.

The CDR3: CASTSTGVEQFF. The CDR3 DNA sequence: TGTGCCAGCACCTCGACAGGGGTTGAGCAGTTCTTC. The chain joins TRBV6-5 to TRBJ2-1; 8 bases match TRBD1. The CDR3 spans 12 residues. Germline V gene lookup returns CDR1 MNHEY and CDR2 SVGAGI. V lost 7 bases and J lost 9; bases outside the gene matches: 5.

Notes on this clone: At one end the junction does not follow the germline gene, possibly because of a read error. The chain is built from TRBV7-7 and TRBJ2-5; 12 nucleotides agree with TRBD2. The germline CDR1 and CDR2 sequences are SSHAT and FNYEAQ (reference sequence). The CDR3 totals 17 residues. The CDR3 DNA reads TGTGCTAGCAGCCTCTCTAGCGGGGGGGCCGCGGGAGAGACCCAGTACTTC. Translating gives CASSLSSGGAAGETQYF.

The gene calls are TRBV2 and TRBJ1-2; TRBD1 matches at 7 bases. Unmatched junction bases numbered 11, after V lost 5 bases and J lost 5 bases. The germline CDR1 and CDR2 sequences are SNHLY and FYNNEI. This CDR3 comprises 15 residues. The CDR3 region has the DNA TGTGCCAGCAGTACCTCCGGGACAGCCTCTTATGGCTACACCTTC. Translation: CASSTSGTASYGYTF.

This clone was picked up a small number of times. The chain joins TRBV27 to TRBJ2-7, with D perhaps matching TRBD1 (6 bases). V lost 6 bases and J 3 bases, leaving 12 bases between the germline ends. Germline values: CDR1 MNHEY, CDR2 SMNVEV (reference sequence). This CDR3 has 13 amino acids. The CDR3 sequence is CASSLRGGYEQYF. The CDR3 DNA is TGTGCCAGCAGCCTGCGAGGGGGCTACGAGCAGTACTTC.

The V gene is TRBV5-6, the J gene TRBJ2-7; possible D gene TRBD1, 5 bases. V was shortened by 0 bases and J by 2 bases, with 18 bases between the two germline ends. The CDR3 has 17 residues. Germline lookup yields CDR1 SGHDT and CDR2 YYEEEE. The CDR3 nucleotides are TGTGCCAGCAGCTTGGATGGTGGAAGCAGGGAAGCCTACGAGCAGTACTTC. Its translation is CASSLDGGSREAYEQYF. Using reference TRBV5-6 and TRBJ2-7 for the parts outside the CDR3, the full variable domain is DAGVTQSPTHLIKTRGQQVTLRCSPKSGHDTVSWYQQALGQGPQFIFQYYEEEERQRGNFPDRFSGHQFPNYSSELNVNALLLGDSALYLCASSLDGGSREAYEQYFGPGTRLTVT.

V gene TRBV6-5 combines with J gene TRBJ1-6, with a possible D match to TRBD1 (6 bases). The V and J ends lost 5 bases and 6 bases respectively, with 11 bases between them. The CDR3 loop spans 14 amino acids. The germline gives CDR1 MNHEY, CDR2 SVGAGI. This CDR3 is CASSRTVPNSPLHF. The CDR3, as DNA: TGTGCCAGCAGTCGGACAGTGCCTAATTCACCCCTCCACTTT.

The rearrangement links TRBV7-3 to TRBJ2-5; TRBD2 aligns across 8 bases. Germline lookup yields CDR1 SGHTA and CDR2 FQGTGA. The CDR3 is 13 residues long. V shed 5 bases, J shed 5 bases, and the junction held 4 bases outside the gene matches. This CDR3 is CASSRGGGETQYF. The CDR3 DNA follows: TGTGCCAGCAGCCGGGGGGGAGGGGAGACCCAGTACTTC.

J is TRBJ1-2 and V is TRBV2; no clear D gene. Trimming took off 6 bases at V and 0 bases at J, with 8 bases between the two ends. Germline loops: CDR1 SNHLY, CDR2 FYNNEI. The CDR3 covers 13 residues. The CDR3 here is CASSREPNYGYTF. The DNA for the CDR3 is TGTGCCAGCAGCCGGGAGCCTAACTATGGCTACACCTTC. Based on the CDR3 plus reference TRBV2 and TRBJ1-2, the full variable domain is EPEVTQTPSHQVTQMGQEVILRCVPISNHLYFYWYRQILGQKVEFLVSFYNNEISEKSEIFDDQFSVERPDGSNFTLKIRSTKLEDSAMYFCASSREPNYGYTFGSGTRLTVV.

The rearrangement links TRBV5-1 to TRBJ1-1; 10 bases map to TRBD1. The CDR3 is made up of 14 amino acids. CDR1 is SGHRS and CDR2 is YFSETQ in the germline V gene. V dropped 3 bases and J dropped 5; count of bases not matched to a gene: 4. In DNA, the CDR3 is TGCGCCAGCAGCTGGGGGACAGGGGAAACTGAAGCTTTCTTT. Its protein product is CASSWGTGETEAFF.

The rearrangement uses TRBV7-2 and TRBJ2-7, with TRBD1 as a possible D gene (5 bases). Germline CDR1 and CDR2: SGHTA and FQGNSA. This CDR3 is built from 13 residues. Trimming took off 1 base at V and 6 bases at J, with 10 bases between the two ends. CDR3 DNA: TGTGCCAGCAGCTTAGGTGGGGCTGGCGAGCAGTACTTC. Translating gives CASSLGGAGEQYF.

The chain employs TRBV2 and TRBJ1-1; no clear D. V lost 7 bases, J lost 1 base, and 13 bases lay in between. Looked up from germline, CDR1 is SNHLY and CDR2 is FYNNEI. The CDR3 has 14 amino acids. This CDR3 reads CASTLAGKNTEAFF. The CDR3 DNA reads as TGTGCCAGCACCCTGGCGGGGAAGAACACTGAAGCTTTCTTT.